This record concerns one TCR beta chain sequence. Antigen specificity is unknown. V was clipped by 0 bases and J by 1 base, with 7 bases between them. Per the germline V gene, CDR1 is SGHRS and CDR2 is YFSETQ. This CDR3 region has 14 residues. The sample belongs to a study of CD8 T cells in Susac syndrome. Study details: Patients with Susac syndrome, at blood draw, were therapy-naive, on corticosteroids, or on intravenous immunoglobulin alone.

Study-wide results and caveats: In Susac syndrome, CD4+ T cell repertoires lacked any clonal expansion. The study recognized that the number of individuals in its TCR sequencing and HLA analysis was relatively small.

RNA, at about 0.5 to 1 ug, was reverse transcribed with random hexamers. Amplification of TCR beta CDR3 used immunoSEQ multiplex PCR across 54 Vbeta and 13 Jbeta. MiXCR was run by TCRdb on the immunoSEQ multiplex PCR reads, yielding one entry per CDR3 protein. Here the sample spans 200,000 or so distinct CDR3 sequences, approximately 94% being singletons. This chain links TRBV5-1 with TRBJ2-5, with a tentative D call TRBD2 (5 bases). Specimen: CD4+ T cells from PBMCs. The receptor was derived from a human donor with Susac syndrome. The CDR3 nucleotides read TGCGCCAGCAGCTTGGGGACTTCCCAAGAGACCCAGTACTTC. It yields the protein CASSLGTSQETQYF.